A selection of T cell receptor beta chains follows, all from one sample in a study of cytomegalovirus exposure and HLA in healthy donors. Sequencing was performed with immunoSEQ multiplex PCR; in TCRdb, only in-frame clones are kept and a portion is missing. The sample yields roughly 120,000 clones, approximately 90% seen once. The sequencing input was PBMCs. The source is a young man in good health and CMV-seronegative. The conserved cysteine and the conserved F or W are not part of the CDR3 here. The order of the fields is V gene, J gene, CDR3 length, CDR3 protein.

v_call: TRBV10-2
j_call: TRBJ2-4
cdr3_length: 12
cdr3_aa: ASSESAGGAIQY

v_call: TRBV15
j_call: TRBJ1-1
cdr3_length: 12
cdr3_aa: ATSRQGGNTEAF

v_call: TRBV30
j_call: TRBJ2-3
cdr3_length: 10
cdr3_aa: AWSPPGDTQY

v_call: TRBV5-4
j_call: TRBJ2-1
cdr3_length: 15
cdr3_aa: ASSLQGSGGNWNEQF

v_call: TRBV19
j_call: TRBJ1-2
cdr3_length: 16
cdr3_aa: ASSVNVKLTGRGYGYT

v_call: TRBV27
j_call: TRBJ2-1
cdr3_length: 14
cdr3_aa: ASSHRLGQIYNEQF

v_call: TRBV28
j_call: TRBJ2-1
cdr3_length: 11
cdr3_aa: ASSPSAASEQF

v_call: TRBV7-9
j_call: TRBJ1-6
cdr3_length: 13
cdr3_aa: ASSLLGTGNSPLH

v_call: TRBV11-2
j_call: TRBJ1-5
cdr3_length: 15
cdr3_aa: ASSLDPAEYSNQPQH

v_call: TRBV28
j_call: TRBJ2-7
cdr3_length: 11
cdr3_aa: ASSFVLSYEQY

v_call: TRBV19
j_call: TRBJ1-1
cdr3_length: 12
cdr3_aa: ASINRGLFTEAF

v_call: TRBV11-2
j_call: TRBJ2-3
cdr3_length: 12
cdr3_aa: ASSLDRRTDTQY

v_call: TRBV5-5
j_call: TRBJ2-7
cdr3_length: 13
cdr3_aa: ASSRGQVLGYEQY

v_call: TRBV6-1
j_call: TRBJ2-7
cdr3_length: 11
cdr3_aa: ASQRNTIYEQY

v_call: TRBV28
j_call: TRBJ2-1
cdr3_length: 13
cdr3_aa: ASSLSGRSYNEQF

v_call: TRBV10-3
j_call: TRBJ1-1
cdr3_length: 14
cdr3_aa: AISVNRDAANTEAF

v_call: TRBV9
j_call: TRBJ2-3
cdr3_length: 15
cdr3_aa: ASSGKTGFSVTDTQY

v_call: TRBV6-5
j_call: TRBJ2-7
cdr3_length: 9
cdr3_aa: ASSFGSVQY

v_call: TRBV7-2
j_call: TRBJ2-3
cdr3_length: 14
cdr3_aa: ASSPQMGQPTDTQY

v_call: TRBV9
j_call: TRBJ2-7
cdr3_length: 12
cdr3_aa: ASSVGDRGYEQY

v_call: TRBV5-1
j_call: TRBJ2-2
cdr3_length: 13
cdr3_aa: ASSWRTGSVGELF

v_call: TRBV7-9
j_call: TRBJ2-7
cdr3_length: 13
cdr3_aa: ASSSGQVRSYEQY

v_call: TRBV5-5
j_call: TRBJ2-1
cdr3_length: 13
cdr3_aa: ASSPGLAGAEEQF

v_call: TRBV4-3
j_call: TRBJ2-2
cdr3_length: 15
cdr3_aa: ASSQEAGQGLTGELF

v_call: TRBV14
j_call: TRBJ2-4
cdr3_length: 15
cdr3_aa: ASSQRWQGAAKNIQY

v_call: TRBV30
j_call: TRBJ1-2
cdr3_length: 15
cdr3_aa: AWREMGQGSYNYGYT

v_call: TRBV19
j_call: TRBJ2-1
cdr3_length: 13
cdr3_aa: ASSIRFGSYNEQF

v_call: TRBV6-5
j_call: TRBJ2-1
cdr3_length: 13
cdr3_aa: ASRTPGLAGIEQF

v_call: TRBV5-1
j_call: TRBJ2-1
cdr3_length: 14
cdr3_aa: ASYQAGTRGYNEQF

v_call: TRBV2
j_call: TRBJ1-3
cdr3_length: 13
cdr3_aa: ASRGQGQPGNTIY

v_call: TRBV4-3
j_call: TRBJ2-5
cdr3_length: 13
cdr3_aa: ASSQDQTSEVTQY

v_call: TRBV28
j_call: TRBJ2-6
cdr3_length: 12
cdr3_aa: ATQGAPGANVLT

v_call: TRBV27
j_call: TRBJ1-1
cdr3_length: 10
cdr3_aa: ASGSEVGRAF

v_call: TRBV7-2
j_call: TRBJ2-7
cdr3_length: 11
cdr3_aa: ASSSPGGYEQY

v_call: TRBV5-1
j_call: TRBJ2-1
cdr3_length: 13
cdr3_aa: ASSLGLVGTNEQF

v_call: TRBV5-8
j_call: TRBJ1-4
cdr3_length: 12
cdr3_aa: ASSLTGGSEKLF

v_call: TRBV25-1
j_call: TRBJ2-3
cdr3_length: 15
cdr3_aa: ASIHKERGASTDTQY

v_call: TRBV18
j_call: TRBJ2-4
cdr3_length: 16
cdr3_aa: ASSSPGQPSQLQNIQY

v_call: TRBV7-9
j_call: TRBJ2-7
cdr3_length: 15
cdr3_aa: ASSATSGGAHGYEQY

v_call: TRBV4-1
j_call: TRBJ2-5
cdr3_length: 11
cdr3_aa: ASSRAYQETQY

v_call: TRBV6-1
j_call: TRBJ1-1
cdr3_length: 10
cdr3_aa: ASSGTGGSAF

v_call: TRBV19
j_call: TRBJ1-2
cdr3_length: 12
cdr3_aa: ASSILSREVGYT